The clone carrying this T cell receptor (beta chain) was seen ten or more times. Time point noted: newly diagnosed GD, antithyroid drugs for less than 3 months. Extracted RNA from PBMCs served as the source of the TCR library. This sample was taken from a study of regulatory T cells in long-lasting Graves disease. Arm-PCR of CDR3 regions and iRepertoire HTBI primers were used to build TCR beta libraries. TCRdb recomputed calls from the multiplex PCR reads with MiXCR, one row per CDR3 protein. There are roughly 350,000 distinct CDR3 sequences in the sample; 16% occur only once, and roughly 27% lies in the top ten. Per the germline V gene, CDR1 is SGDLS and CDR2 is YYNGEE. This CDR3 region has 14 residues. Trimming shortened V by 5 bases and J by 1 base, and 12 bases separated the two germline ends. The data were also submitted as part of a second study, on T cells in Graves' hyperthyroidism and ophthalmopathy.

This sequence joins TRBV9 and TRBJ1-1; D remains unclear. This clonotype was obtained from a middle-aged man with Graves disease. Sample: peripheral blood mononuclear cells (PBMCs), taken at new diagnosis, from a patient treated with antithyroid drugs. The CDR3 here is CASSGRAGNTEAFF. CDR3 DNA: TGTGCCAGCAGTGGGAGGGCGGGGAACACTGAAGCTTTCTTT.